Listed below are T cell receptor beta chains from one sample, sequenced in a study of control samples from healthy donors and cancer patients. Profiled with immunoSEQ multiplex PCR; TCRdb holds only in-frame clones, not every one. The sample records 60,000 to 70,000 clones, more than 80% being singletons. Sequencing input: PBMCs. These receptors were collected from a woman aged 45-60 years with lung cancer. Both conserved end residues are part of each CDR3. Each record gives: V gene, D gene, J gene, clone size, CDR3 DNA, CDR3 protein. A D gene is named only where the DNA matches it firmly. Not all rows give a size; the values are once, few, many and, for expanded clones, a class.

v_gene: TRBV27; d_gene: TRBD1; j_gene: TRBJ2-1; abundance: -; CDR3nt: TGTGCCAGCGGAACCGGGACAGGGTTTGTCTATGAGCAGTTCTTC; CDR3aa: CASGTGTGFVYEQFF
v_gene: TRBV11-2; d_gene: -; j_gene: TRBJ1-1; abundance: -; CDR3nt: TGTGCCAGCAGCTTAGAAGGGTGGACTGAAGCTTTCTTT; CDR3aa: CASSLEGWTEAFF
v_gene: TRBV6-5; d_gene: -; j_gene: TRBJ1-6; abundance: -; CDR3nt: TGTGCCAGCAGTTACCAGACAACCGTGAATTCACCCCTCCACTTT; CDR3aa: CASSYQTTVNSPLHF
v_gene: TRBV2; d_gene: -; j_gene: TRBJ1-2; abundance: -; CDR3nt: TGTGCCAGCAGTGCCGACAGCGGGCATGGCTACACCTTC; CDR3aa: CASSADSGHGYTF
v_gene: TRBV15; d_gene: TRBD1; j_gene: TRBJ1-1; abundance: -; CDR3nt: TGTGCCACCAGCAGAGATGGACAGGGCAGAACTGAAGCTTTCTTT; CDR3aa: CATSRDGQGRTEAFF
v_gene: TRBV19; d_gene: -; j_gene: TRBJ1-6; abundance: few; CDR3nt: TGTGCCAGTAGTATAATGGGGAATTCACCCCTCCACTTT; CDR3aa: CASSIMGNSPLHF
v_gene: TRBV29-1; d_gene: -; j_gene: TRBJ1-2; abundance: -; CDR3nt: TGCAGCGTTCTACAGGACCTCTATGGCTACACCTTC; CDR3aa: CSVLQDLYGYTF
v_gene: TRBV6-6; d_gene: -; j_gene: TRBJ1-6; abundance: -; CDR3nt: TGTGCCAGCAGTTACCGAGGGGACTCACCCCTCCACTTT; CDR3aa: CASSYRGDSPLHF
v_gene: TRBV10-3; d_gene: -; j_gene: TRBJ1-6; abundance: -; CDR3nt: TGTGCCATCAGTGAGTCCGGTCAGGATAATTCACCCCTCCACTTT; CDR3aa: CAISESGQDNSPLHF
v_gene: TRBV7-2; d_gene: TRBD2; j_gene: TRBJ2-2; abundance: -; CDR3nt: TGTGCCAGCAGCTCGACACTAGCGCTTAACACCGGGGAGCTGTTTTTT; CDR3aa: CASSSTLALNTGELFF
v_gene: TRBV3-1/TRBV3-2; d_gene: TRBD1; j_gene: TRBJ1-1; abundance: -; CDR3nt: TGTGCCAGCACCACCGGACAGGGAGGATGGAACACTGAAGCTTTCTTT; CDR3aa: CASTTGQGGWNTEAFF
v_gene: TRBV5-1; d_gene: -; j_gene: TRBJ1-3; abundance: -; CDR3nt: TGCGCCAGCAGCTTACTCACAGGGTCGACAGGAAACACCATATATTTT; CDR3aa: CASSLLTGSTGNTIYF
v_gene: TRBV29-1; d_gene: -; j_gene: TRBJ2-7; abundance: -; CDR3nt: TGCAGCGTTGGTGACCCCTCCGAGCAGTACTTC; CDR3aa: CSVGDPSEQYF
v_gene: TRBV29-1; d_gene: -; j_gene: TRBJ1-1; abundance: -; CDR3nt: TGCAGCGTTGAACGCCCCTGGTACAGGGACCAGAACACTGAAGCTTTCTTT; CDR3aa: CSVERPWYRDQNTEAFF
v_gene: TRBV27; d_gene: TRBD2; j_gene: TRBJ2-7; abundance: -; CDR3nt: TGTGCCAGCAGTTTAATAGCGGGGGCGGGGGAGCAGTACTTC; CDR3aa: CASSLIAGAGEQYF
v_gene: TRBV6-2/TRBV6-3; d_gene: -; j_gene: TRBJ2-2; abundance: -; CDR3nt: TGTGCCAGCAGTTACCCGACACGACGGTTACTGAGGGACACCGGGGAGCTGTTTTTT; CDR3aa: CASSYPTRRLLRDTGELFF
v_gene: TRBV9; d_gene: -; j_gene: TRBJ1-1; abundance: -; CDR3nt: TGTGCCAGCAGCGTAGCAGGACAGCTGAACACTGAAGCTTTCTTT; CDR3aa: CASSVAGQLNTEAFF
v_gene: TRBV27; d_gene: -; j_gene: TRBJ2-2; abundance: few; CDR3nt: TGTGCCAGCAGTTTATCGATTAACGGACAAGCGAACACCGGGGAGCTGTTTTTT; CDR3aa: CASSLSINGQANTGELFF
v_gene: TRBV4-3; d_gene: -; j_gene: TRBJ1-6; abundance: -; CDR3nt: TGCGCCAGCAGCCAAGATTATCCGGGTTATAATTCACCCCTCCACTTT; CDR3aa: CASSQDYPGYNSPLHF
v_gene: TRBV19; d_gene: TRBD1; j_gene: TRBJ1-5; abundance: -; CDR3nt: TGTGCCAGTAGTACTGCCGGGACAGGGGGCTTCAATCAGCCCCAGCATTTT; CDR3aa: CASSTAGTGGFNQPQHF
v_gene: TRBV7-2; d_gene: TRBD2; j_gene: TRBJ2-7; abundance: -; CDR3nt: TGTGCCAGCAGCTTAGCGCCAGCGGGGACCGAGCAGTACTTC; CDR3aa: CASSLAPAGTEQYF
v_gene: TRBV19; d_gene: TRBD1; j_gene: TRBJ2-1; abundance: -; CDR3nt: TGTGCCAGTAAGGACAGGGGAAGAAATGAGCAGTTCTTC; CDR3aa: CASKDRGRNEQFF
v_gene: TRBV6-1; d_gene: -; j_gene: TRBJ1-1; abundance: -; CDR3nt: TGTGCCAGCAGTGAACGACAGAACACTGAAGCTTTCTTT; CDR3aa: CASSERQNTEAFF
v_gene: TRBV30; d_gene: TRBD1; j_gene: TRBJ1-2; abundance: -; CDR3nt: TGTGCCTGGAGTGAGACAGGGACCGATGGCTACACCTTC; CDR3aa: CAWSETGTDGYTF
v_gene: TRBV19; d_gene: -; j_gene: TRBJ1-4; abundance: -; CDR3nt: TGTGCCAGTAAGAGGGCTCCTAATGAAAAACTGTTTTTT; CDR3aa: CASKRAPNEKLFF
v_gene: TRBV11-2; d_gene: TRBD1; j_gene: TRBJ1-1; abundance: -; CDR3nt: TGTGCCAGCAGCTTAAGGGGGCGGTTGGAAGCTTTCTTT; CDR3aa: CASSLRGRLEAFF
v_gene: TRBV6-5; d_gene: TRBD1; j_gene: TRBJ1-4; abundance: -; CDR3nt: TGTGCCAGCAGTTCCCTGACAGGGGGCAGGGAAAAACTGTTTTTT; CDR3aa: CASSSLTGGREKLFF
v_gene: TRBV7-2; d_gene: -; j_gene: TRBJ1-4; abundance: -; CDR3nt: TGTGCCAGCAGCTTAAAGTGGGGAGATGAAAAACTGTTTTTT; CDR3aa: CASSLKWGDEKLFF
v_gene: TRBV5-8; d_gene: -; j_gene: TRBJ2-2; abundance: -; CDR3nt: TGTGCCAGCAGCCATGCACCGGAGCTGTTTTTT; CDR3aa: CASSHAPELFF
v_gene: TRBV9; d_gene: TRBD1; j_gene: TRBJ2-7; abundance: few; CDR3nt: TGTGCCAGCACTCCCGGGGACAGTTGGTCCTACGAGCAGTACTTC; CDR3aa: CASTPGDSWSYEQYF
v_gene: TRBV18; d_gene: -; j_gene: TRBJ2-7; abundance: -; CDR3nt: TGTGCCAGCTCACCTGGCTCCAGCTACGAGCAGTACTTC; CDR3aa: CASSPGSSYEQYF
v_gene: TRBV25-1; d_gene: -; j_gene: TRBJ2-1; abundance: -; CDR3nt: TGTGCCAGCAGTGTAGGGCCCGGAGGGCCCAACAATGAGCAGTTCTTC; CDR3aa: CASSVGPGGPNNEQFF
v_gene: TRBV5-4; d_gene: -; j_gene: TRBJ2-7; abundance: few; CDR3nt: TGTGCCAGCAGCTTGGACCCTACAGGCTACGAGCAGTACTTC; CDR3aa: CASSLDPTGYEQYF
v_gene: TRBV19; d_gene: TRBD2; j_gene: TRBJ2-3; abundance: -; CDR3nt: TGTGCCAGTAGTATTAGCGGGGCTTTGGGAGATACGCAGTATTTT; CDR3aa: CASSISGALGDTQYF
v_gene: TRBV28; d_gene: -; j_gene: TRBJ1-2; abundance: few; CDR3nt: TGTGCCAGCAGTTTAGTAGGGTGGCGAGGCTACACCTTC; CDR3aa: CASSLVGWRGYTF
v_gene: TRBV28; d_gene: -; j_gene: TRBJ2-1; abundance: -; CDR3nt: TGTGCCTCGGGGGTAAGAGGACTAACCTACAATGAGCAGTTCTTC; CDR3aa: CASGVRGLTYNEQFF
v_gene: TRBV18; d_gene: -; j_gene: TRBJ1-5; abundance: -; CDR3nt: TGTGCCAGCTCAACGACAGAGAATCAGCCCCAGCATTTT; CDR3aa: CASSTTENQPQHF
v_gene: TRBV28; d_gene: -; j_gene: TRBJ2-5; abundance: -; CDR3nt: TGTGCCAGCAGTTTAGGCGGAGATGGGGGGACCCAGTACTTC; CDR3aa: CASSLGGDGGTQYF
v_gene: TRBV2; d_gene: -; j_gene: TRBJ1-4; abundance: -; CDR3nt: TGTGCCAGCATGGGCCCAGGGTCGGGAGAAAAACTGTTTTTT; CDR3aa: CASMGPGSGEKLFF
v_gene: TRBV28; d_gene: -; j_gene: TRBJ1-2; abundance: once; CDR3nt: TGTGCCAGCAAACCCCCGGGGGGCTATGGCTACACCTTC; CDR3aa: CASKPPGGYGYTF
v_gene: TRBV14; d_gene: -; j_gene: TRBJ2-7; abundance: -; CDR3nt: TGTGCCAGCAGCGAAGGCGGTTTCTCCTACGAGCAGTACTTC; CDR3aa: CASSEGGFSYEQYF
v_gene: TRBV28; d_gene: -; j_gene: TRBJ1-3; abundance: -; CDR3nt: TGTGCCAGCAGTTTTGATGGAAACACCATATATTTT; CDR3aa: CASSFDGNTIYF
v_gene: TRBV7-2; d_gene: -; j_gene: TRBJ2-2; abundance: -; CDR3nt: TGTGCCAGCAGCTTGGGTCAGGGAGGCACCGGGGAGCTGTTTTTT; CDR3aa: CASSLGQGGTGELFF
v_gene: TRBV27; d_gene: -; j_gene: TRBJ2-7; abundance: -; CDR3nt: TGTGCCAGCAGATATAGCGGACTGACAGGCTACGAGCAGTACTTC; CDR3aa: CASRYSGLTGYEQYF
v_gene: TRBV2; d_gene: TRBD2; j_gene: TRBJ2-4; abundance: few; CDR3nt: TGTGCCAGCGGACTAGCCGGGGGCATTCAGTACTTC; CDR3aa: CASGLAGGIQYF
v_gene: TRBV23-1; d_gene: TRBD1; j_gene: TRBJ1-6; abundance: -; CDR3nt: TGCGCCAGCAGTCTAGGACAGGGGGCGATCTCCTATAATTCACCCCTCCACTTT; CDR3aa: CASSLGQGAISYNSPLHF
v_gene: TRBV29-1; d_gene: TRBD1; j_gene: TRBJ2-1; abundance: -; CDR3nt: TGCAGCGTTTCCCAGGGGGCAACCTACAATGAGCAGTTCTTC; CDR3aa: CSVSQGATYNEQFF
v_gene: TRBV10-3; d_gene: -; j_gene: TRBJ2-7; abundance: few; CDR3nt: TGTGCCATCAGTCTGCTACAAGAGGTGGGCTACGAGCAGTACTTC; CDR3aa: CAISLLQEVGYEQYF
v_gene: TRBV27; d_gene: -; j_gene: TRBJ2-7; abundance: -; CDR3nt: TGTGCCAGCAGTTTATACAGGGATTCCTACGAGCAGTACTTC; CDR3aa: CASSLYRDSYEQYF
v_gene: TRBV7-9; d_gene: -; j_gene: TRBJ2-2; abundance: -; CDR3nt: TGTGCCAGCAGCTTATCCTCCATGGGCACCGGGGAGCTGTTTTTT; CDR3aa: CASSLSSMGTGELFF
v_gene: TRBV7-8; d_gene: -; j_gene: TRBJ1-5; abundance: few; CDR3nt: TGTGCCAGCAGCTTGACGATGGCCTTCAATCAGCCCCAGCATTTT; CDR3aa: CASSLTMAFNQPQHF
v_gene: TRBV7-2; d_gene: -; j_gene: TRBJ2-7; abundance: -; CDR3nt: TGTGCCAGCTCCAATGGGAACTCCTACGAGCAGTACTTC; CDR3aa: CASSNGNSYEQYF
v_gene: TRBV19; d_gene: TRBD2; j_gene: TRBJ2-1; abundance: -; CDR3nt: TGTGCCAGTAGTCCCACGCGGGGGGATCACAATGAGCAGTTCTTC; CDR3aa: CASSPTRGDHNEQFF
v_gene: TRBV29-1; d_gene: TRBD1; j_gene: TRBJ2-7; abundance: -; CDR3nt: TGCAGCGTTGGGGACAGGGGAGAGCAGTACTTC; CDR3aa: CSVGDRGEQYF
v_gene: TRBV28; d_gene: -; j_gene: TRBJ1-5; abundance: -; CDR3nt: TGTGCCACTCTCCACGGGACTCTTAGCAATCAGCCCCAGCATTTT; CDR3aa: CATLHGTLSNQPQHF
v_gene: TRBV4-1; d_gene: TRBD1; j_gene: TRBJ1-1; abundance: -; CDR3nt: TGCGCCAGCAGCCCGGTAGGGGACAGGGCTGAAGCTTTCTTT; CDR3aa: CASSPVGDRAEAFF
v_gene: TRBV18; d_gene: -; j_gene: TRBJ1-1; abundance: -; CDR3nt: TGTGCCAGCTCACTCCAAGTTACGAACACTGAAGCTTTCTTT; CDR3aa: CASSLQVTNTEAFF